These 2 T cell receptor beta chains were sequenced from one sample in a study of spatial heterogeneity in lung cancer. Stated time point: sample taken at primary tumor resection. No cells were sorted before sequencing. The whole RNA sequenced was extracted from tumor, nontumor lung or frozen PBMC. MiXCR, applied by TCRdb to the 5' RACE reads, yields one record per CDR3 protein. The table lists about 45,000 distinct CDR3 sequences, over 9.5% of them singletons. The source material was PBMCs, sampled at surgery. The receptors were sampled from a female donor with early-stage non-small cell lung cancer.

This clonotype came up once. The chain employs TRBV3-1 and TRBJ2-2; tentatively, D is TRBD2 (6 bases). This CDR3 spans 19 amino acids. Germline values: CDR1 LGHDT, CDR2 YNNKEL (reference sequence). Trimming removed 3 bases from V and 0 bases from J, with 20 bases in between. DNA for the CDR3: TGTGCCAGCAGCCAGTGGGACTTAACGATAGGTGCGAACACCGGGGAGCTGTTTTTT. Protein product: CASSQWDLTIGANTGELFF.

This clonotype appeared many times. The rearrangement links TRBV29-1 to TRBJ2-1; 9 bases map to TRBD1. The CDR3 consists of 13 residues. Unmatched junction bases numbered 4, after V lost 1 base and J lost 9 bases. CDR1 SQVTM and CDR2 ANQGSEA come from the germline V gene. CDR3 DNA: TGCAGCGTTGAAGCGGGACAGGGCCCTGAGCAGTTCTTC. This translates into CSVEAGQGPEQFF.